The rows below give T cell receptor beta chains drawn from one sample of a study of blood T cells in healthy people across ages. Each CDR3 protein gets one entry after TCRdb re-called the 5' RACE reads with MiXCR. Of around 800,000 distinct CDR3 sequences in the sample, about 53% were seen once. Sequenced sample: blood. These TCRs come from a man at least 80 years old in good health. CDR3s include the opening cysteine and the closing phenylalanine or tryptophan. The D gene is left open where the match is weak. The size entry is marked missing in some rows and otherwise reads once, few, many or a size class.

d_gene,v_gene,j_gene,abundance,CDR3aa,CDR3nt
NA,TRBV6-1,TRBJ2-7,many,CASSEFDSSYEQYF,TGTGCCAGCAGTGAATTCGACAGCTCCTACGAGCAGTACTTC
NA,TRBV9,TRBJ2-3,NA,CASSEHTDTQYF,TGTGCCAGCAGCGAGCACACAGATACGCAGTATTTT
TRBD1,TRBV2,TRBJ1-5,few,CASQKGQGINQPQHF,TGTGCCAGCCAGAAGGGACAGGGGATCAATCAGCCCCAGCATTTT
NA,TRBV6-4,TRBJ1-2,once,CASRDSNRAGGYTF,TGTGCCAGCAGGGACTCGAACAGAGCAGGCGGCTACACCTTC
NA,TRBV7-2,TRBJ2-3,many,CASSPGGTDTQYF,TGTGCCAGCAGCCCTGGGGGCACAGATACGCAGTATTTT
TRBD1,TRBV7-2,TRBJ1-3,NA,CASSLDPPGQGAGGNTIYF,TGTGCCAGCAGCTTGGACCCGCCGGGACAGGGGGCGGGTGGAAACACCATATATTTT
TRBD1,TRBV12-3/TRBV12-4,TRBJ1-2,NA,CASSPRDRVGYTF,TGTGCCAGCTCCCCCCGCGACAGGGTGGGCTACACCTTC
NA,TRBV20-1,TRBJ2-5,once,CSARGTNRDETQYF,TGCAGTGCAAGGGGGACCAATCGGGATGAGACCCAGTACTTC
NA,TRBV6-5,TRBJ2-3,NA,CASSYPGRRHRYAYF,TGTGCCAGCAGTTACCCAGGGAGAAGACACAGATACGCGTATTTT
TRBD2,TRBV11-2,TRBJ2-3,NA,CASSFSGGPTDTQYF,TGTGCCAGCAGCTTCTCGGGAGGGCCTACAGATACGCAGTATTTT
TRBD1,TRBV12-5,TRBJ2-7,NA,CASGLAAGTGTYEQYF,TGTGCTAGTGGTTTGGCCGCCGGGACAGGGACCTACGAGCAGTACTTC
NA,TRBV18,TRBJ1-2,NA,CASSPQGIFGYTF,TGTGCCAGCTCACCCCAGGGGATTTTTGGCTACACCTTC
TRBD2,TRBV4-2,TRBJ2-3,few,CASSQGLLAGVGRDAYF,TGTGCCAGCAGCCAAGGCCTGCTAGCGGGAGTAGGGAGAGACGCGTATTTT
TRBD2,TRBV27,TRBJ2-7,few,CASSGGLARYEQYF,TGTGCCAGCAGTGGGGGACTAGCGCGTTACGAGCAGTACTTC
TRBD2,TRBV18,TRBJ2-5,NA,CASSSGTSPLYQETQYF,TGTGCCAGCTCATCCGGGACTAGTCCCCTCTACCAAGAGACCCAGTACTTC
TRBD2,TRBV12-3/TRBV12-4,TRBJ2-1,NA,CASSPTSGSHNEQFF,TGTGCCAGCAGCCCGACTAGCGGGAGCCACAATGAGCAGTTCTTC
NA,TRBV24-1,TRBJ1-1,once,CATSDWGEGEAFF,TGTGCCACCAGTGATTGGGGCGAGGGGGAAGCTTTCTTT
TRBD1,TRBV6-1,TRBJ2-7,few,CASRSGTGGLGTVYEQYF,TGTGCCAGCAGATCCGGGACAGGGGGTCTAGGGACGGTCTACGAGCAGTACTTC
NA,TRBV18,TRBJ2-7,NA,CASPPKRGEQYF,TGTGCCAGCCCACCAAAAAGGGGCGAGCAGTACTTC
NA,TRBV5-6,TRBJ2-1,few,CASSWSGSNEQFF,TGTGCCAGCAGCTGGTCCGGGTCCAATGAGCAGTTCTTC
TRBD1,TRBV27,TRBJ2-1,NA,CASSLLVRGSYNEQFF,TGTGCCAGCAGTTTATTGGTCAGGGGGTCCTACAATGAGCAGTTCTTC
TRBD2,TRBV11-1,TRBJ2-7,NA,CTSSLRLASGSYEQYF,TGTACCAGCAGCTTAAGGCTGGCTAGCGGGAGTTACGAGCAGTACTTC
NA,TRBV7-2,TRBJ2-3,NA,CASSLEGRWDTQYF,TGTGCCAGCAGCTTAGAGGGACGGTGGGATACGCAGTATTTT
NA,TRBV27,TRBJ2-7,NA,CASGDSGVSLYEQYF,TGTGCCAGCGGCGACTCAGGGGTCTCGCTCTACGAGCAGTACTTC
TRBD2,TRBV7-2,TRBJ2-7,NA,CASSLVGGGLAATYEQYF,TGTGCCAGCAGCTTAGTAGGGGGGGGACTAGCGGCCACCTACGAGCAGTACTTC
NA,TRBV25-1,TRBJ2-5,NA,CASSPRTVTQETQYF,TGTGCCAGCAGTCCAAGGACAGTCACCCAAGAGACCCAGTACTTC
NA,TRBV6-2/TRBV6-3,TRBJ2-2,NA,CASSSQGFGELFF,TGTGCCAGCAGTTCGCAGGGGTTCGGGGAGCTGTTTTTT
TRBD2,TRBV6-2/TRBV6-3,TRBJ2-7,NA,CASSYSTSGVYEQYF,TGTGCCAGCAGTTACTCGACTAGCGGGGTCTACGAGCAGTACTTC
TRBD1,TRBV4-1,TRBJ1-1,NA,CASSQETGIRVNTEAFF,TGCGCCAGCAGCCAAGAGACAGGGATTCGGGTGAACACTGAAGCTTTCTTT
TRBD2,TRBV29-1,TRBJ2-5,NA,CSGGGTSGQTQYF,TGCAGCGGCGGGGGGACTAGCGGGCAGACCCAGTACTTC
TRBD2,TRBV7-3,TRBJ2-7,NA,CASSLGSGLYNEQYF,TGTGCCAGCAGCCTGGGTAGCGGGCTATACAATGAGCAGTACTTC
NA,TRBV25-1,TRBJ2-7,NA,CASSPAGGTDSYEQYF,TGTGCCAGCAGTCCGGCAGGGGGGACAGACTCCTACGAGCAGTACTTC
NA,TRBV10-3,TRBJ2-3,NA,CAISEVARYAYF,TGTGCCATCAGTGAGGTGGCCAGATACGCGTATTTT
NA,TRBV14,TRBJ1-2,once,CASSQDPRGTYGYTF,TGTGCCAGCAGCCAAGATCCCCGGGGTACCTATGGCTACACCTTC
TRBD1,TRBV28,TRBJ1-2,few,CASSIGQGSYGYTF,TGTGCCAGCAGTATAGGACAGGGGAGCTATGGCTACACCTTC
NA,TRBV9,TRBJ1-1,NA,CASSGRDMNTEAFF,TGTGCCAGCAGCGGCCGGGACATGAACACTGAAGCTTTCTTT
NA,TRBV29-1,TRBJ2-3,NA,CSASQEDAYF,TGCAGCGCCTCCCAGGAAGACGCGTATTTT
NA,TRBV5-1,TRBJ1-4,NA,CASSLGSRTTNEKLFF,TGCGCCAGCAGCTTGGGCAGCAGGACAACTAATGAAAAACTGTTTTTT